Listed below are T cell receptor beta chains from one sample, sequenced in a study of blood T cell repertoires in COVID-19. This table comes from immunoSEQ multiplex PCR, and its TCRdb copy is limited to in-frame clones, with some not included. The profile covers some 460,000 clones, with more than 85% appearing a single time and 4% to 5.5% taken by the ten largest. Sequencing was done on a sample of peripheral blood. These receptors all stem from a woman under 40 with acute or convalescent COVID-19. Both conserved end residues are part of each CDR3. The order of the fields is V gene, D gene, J gene, clone size, CDR3 protein, CDR3 DNA. The D gene is left open where the match is weak. Clone size is stated in some rows and not others, as once, few, many or a class when expanded.

TRBV10-3,-,TRBJ1-2,-,CAITDFEYGYTF,TGTGCCATCACCGACTTCGAGTATGGCTACACCTTC
TRBV6-6,-,TRBJ1-2,-,CASSYSLTQGNYGYTF,TGTGCCAGCAGTTACTCCCTTACTCAGGGTAACTATGGCTACACCTTC
TRBV27,TRBD2,TRBJ2-7,-,CASSLAGGPYEQYF,TGTGCCAGCAGTTTGGCGGGGGGCCCCTACGAGCAGTACTTC
TRBV6-5,-,TRBJ1-3,-,CASRVGGNTIYF,TGTGCCAGCCGCGTCGGGGGAAACACCATATATTTT
TRBV5-1,-,TRBJ2-2,few,CASSFSGENGELFF,TGCGCCAGCAGCTTCTCAGGGGAAAACGGGGAGCTGTTTTTT
TRBV7-6,-,TRBJ1-1,-,CASSLAGGGPGLNTEAFF,TGTGCCAGCAGCTTAGCGGGGGGGGGCCCCGGATTAAACACTGAAGCTTTCTTT
TRBV12-3/TRBV12-4,TRBD1,TRBJ2-5,-,CASSPEPQGAQYF,TGTGCCAGCAGTCCGGAGCCCCAGGGGGCCCAGTACTTC
TRBV6-5,TRBD1,TRBJ2-7,-,CASGTGVHEQYF,TGTGCCAGCGGGACAGGGGTCCACGAGCAGTACTTC
TRBV4-2,-,TRBJ2-3,-,CASSQEGGSDTQYF,TGTGCCAGCAGCCAAGAGGGGGGATCGGATACGCAGTATTTT
TRBV5-8,-,TRBJ2-1,-,CASSPRGSGSYNEQFF,TGTGCCAGCAGCCCCCGCGGGTCAGGCTCCTACAATGAGCAGTTCTTC
TRBV3-1/TRBV3-2,-,TRBJ2-6,-,CASSQYPSGANVLTF,TGTGCCAGCAGCCAGTATCCCTCTGGGGCCAACGTCCTGACTTTC
TRBV24-1,-,TRBJ2-7,-,CATSDSDSSYEQYF,TGTGCCACCAGTGATTCGGACAGCTCCTACGAGCAGTACTTC
TRBV15,TRBD1,TRBJ1-2,-,CATSKDRSYKYYGYTF,TGTGCCACCAGCAAGGACAGGTCCTATAAATACTATGGCTACACCTTC
TRBV4-1,TRBD2,TRBJ2-2,-,CASSNSGADTGELFF,TGCGCCAGCAGTAATAGCGGGGCGGACACCGGGGAGCTGTTTTTT
TRBV7-3,-,TRBJ1-2,-,CASSLGSGGGSDGYTF,TGTGCCAGCAGCTTAGGATCGGGAGGGGGGTCGGATGGCTACACCTTC
TRBV3-1/TRBV3-2,-,TRBJ2-5,-,CASSQEGLVSETQYF,TGTGCCAGCAGCCAAGAGGGTCTAGTCTCAGAGACCCAGTACTTC
TRBV5-1,-,TRBJ1-6,-,CASSLAGAGSPLHF,TGCGCCAGCAGCTTGGCAGGGGCCGGTTCACCCCTCCACTTT
TRBV6-6,-,TRBJ2-5,once,CASSYSRRDSTETQYF,TGTGCCAGCAGTTACTCGCGCCGGGACTCTACGGAGACCCAGTACTTC
TRBV5-1,TRBD1,TRBJ2-7,few,CASSEGQGGYEQYF,TGCGCCAGCAGCGAAGGACAGGGGGGCTACGAGCAGTACTTC
TRBV21-1,-,TRBJ1-4,-,CASSETSDRGQREKLFF,TGTGCCAGCAGCGAGACCTCTGACAGGGGGCAAAGAGAAAAACTGTTTTTT
TRBV4-2,-,TRBJ2-1,-,CASSLQGRENNEQFF,TGTGCCAGCAGCTTACAGGGTCGGGAAAACAATGAGCAGTTCTTC
TRBV6-5,-,TRBJ1-5,-,CASTGVTSNQPQHF,TGTGCCAGCACAGGGGTGACGAGCAATCAGCCCCAGCATTTT
TRBV5-5,-,TRBJ1-2,-,CASSSTGLYGYTF,TGTGCCAGCAGTTCAACAGGCCTATATGGCTACACCTTC
TRBV6-5,-,TRBJ1-2,-,CASSKTSYGYTF,TGTGCCAGCAGTAAGACAAGCTATGGCTACACCTTC
TRBV10-2,-,TRBJ2-1,-,CASYVSSYNEQFF,TGCGCCAGCTATGTTTCCTCCTACAATGAGCAGTTCTTC
TRBV5-5,TRBD1,TRBJ2-4,-,CASSSGQGSKNIQYF,TGTGCCAGCAGCTCGGGACAGGGGTCCAAAAACATTCAGTACTTC
TRBV29-1,-,TRBJ2-7,-,CSVWRFDGRNYEQYF,TGCAGCGTTTGGAGGTTTGATGGCAGGAACTACGAGCAGTACTTC
TRBV30,TRBD2,TRBJ2-3,-,CAWSVALAGVSDTQYF,TGTGCCTGGAGTGTGGCACTAGCGGGTGTTTCAGATACGCAGTATTTT
TRBV4-1,-,TRBJ1-6,-,CASSQERLNSPSPLHF,TGCGCCAGCAGCCAAGAACGGTTGAACAGTCCTTCACCCCTCCACTTT